This is a list of T cell receptor beta chains from one sample in a study of T-cell reconstitution after alpha-beta-depleted transplantation in children. Via MiXCR, TCRdb re-called the PCR reads, giving one row per CDR3 protein. The sample contains over 550,000 distinct CDR3 sequences, over 9.5% of which appear only once. This specimen was PBMCs from the stem cell graft donor, taken from the stem cell graft. The receptor source for this set is a human donor who donated a stem cell graft to a child with acute myeloid leukemia. The CDR3 runs from the conserved cysteine through the conserved F or W. A D gene is named only where the DNA matches it firmly. Only some rows state a clone size, as once, few, many or a class for expanded clones.

CDR3aa: CASSFTGTMNTEAFF; CDR3nt: TGCGCCAGCAGCTTTACAGGGACCATGAACACTGAAGCTTTCTTT; abundance: NA; j_gene: TRBJ1-1; v_gene: TRBV5-1; d_gene: NA
CDR3aa: CASSLMGAKSTEAFF; CDR3nt: TGTGCCAGCAGCTTAATGGGGGCGAAGAGCACTGAAGCTTTCTTT; abundance: few; j_gene: TRBJ1-1; v_gene: TRBV7-8; d_gene: NA
CDR3aa: CASSITGTANEKLFF; CDR3nt: TGCGCCAGCAGCATTACCGGGACAGCGAATGAAAAACTGTTTTTT; abundance: NA; j_gene: TRBJ1-4; v_gene: TRBV5-1; d_gene: TRBD1
CDR3aa: CASSTRTGGHTMTF; CDR3nt: TGTGCCAGCAGCACGAGGACAGGGGGGCACACAATGACATTT; abundance: few; j_gene: TRBJ1-5; v_gene: TRBV7-9; d_gene: TRBD1
CDR3aa: CSVASRSNTGELFF; CDR3nt: TGCAGCGTTGCGTCGAGGTCTAACACCGGGGAGCTGTTTTTT; abundance: NA; j_gene: TRBJ2-2; v_gene: TRBV29-1; d_gene: NA
CDR3aa: CATSRTSEVRGETQYF; CDR3nt: TGTGCCACCAGCAGGACTAGCGAGGTTAGGGGAGAGACCCAGTACTTC; abundance: NA; j_gene: TRBJ2-5; v_gene: TRBV15; d_gene: TRBD2
CDR3aa: CASSLGREGQPQHF; CDR3nt: TGTGCCAGCAGCTTAGGGAGGGAGGGTCAGCCCCAGCATTTT; abundance: NA; j_gene: TRBJ1-5; v_gene: TRBV7-2; d_gene: NA
CDR3aa: CASSIRLAGPRGGEQFF; CDR3nt: TGTGCCAGCAGCATCCGACTAGCGGGTCCCCGAGGGGGTGAGCAGTTCTTC; abundance: NA; j_gene: TRBJ2-1; v_gene: TRBV7-2; d_gene: TRBD2
CDR3aa: CAIRDQDRGHEQFF; CDR3nt: TGTGCCATCAGGGACCAGGACAGGGGGCATGAGCAGTTCTTC; abundance: many; j_gene: TRBJ2-1; v_gene: TRBV10-3; d_gene: TRBD1
CDR3aa: CSASLAENTGELFF; CDR3nt: TGCAGTGCTAGTCTAGCTGAGAACACCGGGGAGCTGTTTTTT; abundance: few; j_gene: TRBJ2-2; v_gene: TRBV20-1; d_gene: NA
CDR3aa: CSARRLAGAYNEQFF; CDR3nt: TGCAGCGCCAGAAGACTAGCGGGGGCCTACAATGAGCAGTTCTTC; abundance: NA; j_gene: TRBJ2-1; v_gene: TRBV29-1; d_gene: TRBD2
CDR3aa: CASSPDSRSYEQYF; CDR3nt: TGCGCCAGCAGCCCCGACAGCCGCTCCTACGAGCAGTACTTC; abundance: NA; j_gene: TRBJ2-7; v_gene: TRBV5-1; d_gene: NA
CDR3aa: CSVRGGGAYGYTF; CDR3nt: TGCAGTGTTAGAGGAGGGGGCGCCTATGGCTACACCTTC; abundance: NA; j_gene: TRBJ1-2; v_gene: TRBV20-1; d_gene: TRBD1
CDR3aa: CSAREASYQTQYF; CDR3nt: TGCAGTGCTAGAGAGGCTAGCTACCAGACCCAGTACTTC; abundance: few; j_gene: TRBJ2-5; v_gene: TRBV20-1; d_gene: NA
CDR3aa: CASRLGGGYNEQFF; CDR3nt: TGTGCCAGCAGACTAGGAGGGGGTTACAATGAGCAGTTCTTC; abundance: NA; j_gene: TRBJ2-1; v_gene: TRBV7-2; d_gene: NA
CDR3aa: CASSLGPHEQYF; CDR3nt: TGTGCCAGCAGCTTAGGACCCCACGAGCAGTACTTC; abundance: many; j_gene: TRBJ2-7; v_gene: TRBV7-2; d_gene: NA
CDR3aa: CASSQDLGTGNGYTF; CDR3nt: TGCGCCAGCAGCCAAGATCTCGGGACAGGGAATGGCTACACCTTC; abundance: many; j_gene: TRBJ1-2; v_gene: TRBV4-3; d_gene: TRBD1
CDR3aa: CASSKGGTGVMEQFF; CDR3nt: TGTGCCAGCAGCAAGGGCGGGACAGGGGTGATGGAGCAGTTCTTC; abundance: few; j_gene: TRBJ2-1; v_gene: TRBV25-1; d_gene: TRBD1
CDR3aa: CASSQPVDRNRFF; CDR3nt: TGTGCCAGCTCACAACCCGTAGACAGAAATCGGTTCTTC; abundance: NA; j_gene: TRBJ2-1; v_gene: TRBV18; d_gene: NA
CDR3aa: CSVDSQGVNEQFF; CDR3nt: TGCAGCGTTGACTCACAGGGGGTCAATGAGCAGTTCTTC; abundance: NA; j_gene: TRBJ2-1; v_gene: TRBV29-1; d_gene: TRBD1
CDR3aa: CASSRSGTSGSYEQYF; CDR3nt: TGTGCCAGCTCTCGATCCGGGACTAGCGGATCCTACGAGCAGTACTTC; abundance: NA; j_gene: TRBJ2-7; v_gene: TRBV18; d_gene: TRBD2
CDR3aa: CASSPSLAGYNEQFF; CDR3nt: TGTGCCAGCAGTCCCTCACTAGCGGGCTACAATGAGCAGTTCTTC; abundance: NA; j_gene: TRBJ2-1; v_gene: TRBV28; d_gene: TRBD2
CDR3aa: CASSPLTGVGIQYF; CDR3nt: TGTGCCAGCAGTCCCCTTACAGGAGTCGGCATTCAGTACTTC; abundance: NA; j_gene: TRBJ2-4; v_gene: TRBV6-2/TRBV6-3; d_gene: NA
CDR3aa: CASRGDRLSYEQYF; CDR3nt: TGTGCCAGCAGGGGTGACAGGCTATCCTACGAGCAGTACTTC; abundance: medium-sized; j_gene: TRBJ2-7; v_gene: TRBV2; d_gene: NA
CDR3aa: CSVGRGGFNEKLFF; CDR3nt: TGCAGCGTCGGTCGAGGTGGCTTTAATGAAAAACTGTTTTTT; abundance: few; j_gene: TRBJ1-4; v_gene: TRBV29-1; d_gene: NA
CDR3aa: CASSGGTGTGGWNEQFF; CDR3nt: TGTGCCAGCAGCGGGGGAACCGGGACAGGGGGTTGGAATGAGCAGTTCTTC; abundance: NA; j_gene: TRBJ2-1; v_gene: TRBV9; d_gene: TRBD1
CDR3aa: CASRRSGSYEQYF; CDR3nt: TGTGCCAGCAGGCGTTCAGGGTCCTACGAGCAGTACTTC; abundance: NA; j_gene: TRBJ2-7; v_gene: TRBV28; d_gene: NA
CDR3aa: CASSLRPGQGVGEQYF; CDR3nt: TGTGCCAGCAGTTTGCGGCCGGGACAGGGGGTTGGCGAGCAGTACTTC; abundance: once; j_gene: TRBJ2-7; v_gene: TRBV28; d_gene: TRBD1
CDR3aa: CAIRGWVGGMNTEAVF; CDR3nt: TGTGCCATCAGGGGGTGGGTCGGGGGGATGAACACTGAAGCTGTCTTT; abundance: NA; j_gene: TRBJ1-1; v_gene: TRBV10-3; d_gene: NA
CDR3aa: CASSLDTGAGKTQYF; CDR3nt: TGCGCCAGCAGCTTGGACACGGGGGCCGGAAAGACCCAGTACTTC; abundance: many; j_gene: TRBJ2-5; v_gene: TRBV5-1; d_gene: NA
CDR3aa: CASSLGGVQETQYF; CDR3nt: TGCGCCAGCAGCTTGGGCGGGGTCCAAGAGACCCAGTACTTC; abundance: many; j_gene: TRBJ2-5; v_gene: TRBV5-1; d_gene: NA
CDR3aa: CASSMGTRREQFF; CDR3nt: TGTGCCAGCAGCATGGGGACTAGACGTGAGCAGTTCTTC; abundance: few; j_gene: TRBJ2-1; v_gene: TRBV7-9; d_gene: TRBD2
CDR3aa: CSARRAGGVSDTQYF; CDR3nt: TGCAGTGCTAGACGAGCGGGAGGAGTCTCAGATACGCAGTATTTT; abundance: many; j_gene: TRBJ2-3; v_gene: TRBV20-1; d_gene: TRBD2
CDR3aa: CSASGRKTGELFF; CDR3nt: TGCAGTGCTAGCGGCAGAAAGACCGGGGAGCTGTTTTTT; abundance: few; j_gene: TRBJ2-2; v_gene: TRBV20-1; d_gene: NA
CDR3aa: CRRMAFSYNEQFF; CDR3nt: TGCAGGAGGATGGCGTTCTCCTACAATGAGCAGTTCTTC; abundance: many; j_gene: TRBJ2-1; v_gene: TRBV29-1; d_gene: NA
CDR3aa: CASSSRQGSYTQYF; CDR3nt: TGTGCCAGCAGCTCGAGACAGGGGTCATATACGCAGTATTTT; abundance: NA; j_gene: TRBJ2-3; v_gene: TRBV7-3; d_gene: TRBD1
CDR3aa: CASSRLAGVGDIQYF; CDR3nt: TGTGCCAGCAGTAGACTAGCGGGAGTTGGGGACATTCAGTACTTC; abundance: NA; j_gene: TRBJ2-4; v_gene: TRBV12-3/TRBV12-4; d_gene: TRBD2
CDR3aa: CASTWGQGWETQYF; CDR3nt: TGTGCCAGCACCTGGGGACAGGGGTGGGAGACCCAGTACTTC; abundance: many; j_gene: TRBJ2-5; v_gene: TRBV28; d_gene: TRBD1
CDR3aa: CASSAALSGSPPYEQYF; CDR3nt: TGTGCCAGCAGCGCGGCTCTGAGCGGGAGTCCCCCCTACGAGCAGTACTTC; abundance: NA; j_gene: TRBJ2-7; v_gene: TRBV9; d_gene: TRBD2
CDR3aa: CAWSVGDDFYGYTF; CDR3nt: TGTGCCTGGAGTGTAGGGGATGATTTCTATGGCTACACCTTC; abundance: NA; j_gene: TRBJ1-2; v_gene: TRBV30; d_gene: NA
CDR3aa: CASSLSALAGGPVGNEQFF; CDR3nt: TGTGCCAGCAGCTTATCCGCCTTAGCGGGAGGGCCTGTAGGCAATGAGCAGTTCTTC; abundance: few; j_gene: TRBJ2-1; v_gene: TRBV11-1; d_gene: TRBD2
CDR3aa: CASSSITGTVNTEAFF; CDR3nt: TGTGCCAGCAGTTCCATCACCGGGACAGTGAACACTGAAGCTTTCTTT; abundance: many; j_gene: TRBJ1-1; v_gene: TRBV27; d_gene: TRBD1
CDR3aa: CSAREVTKNIQYF; CDR3nt: TGCAGTGCTAGAGAGGTGACCAAAAACATTCAGTACTTC; abundance: many; j_gene: TRBJ2-4; v_gene: TRBV20-1; d_gene: NA
CDR3aa: CSAKDTEAFF; CDR3nt: TGCAGTGCTAAGGACACTGAAGCTTTCTTT; abundance: NA; j_gene: TRBJ1-1; v_gene: TRBV20-1; d_gene: NA